Presented here are 8 T cell receptor beta chains from one specimen sequenced in a study of blood T cells in healthy people across ages. Combining a sample-barcoded 5' primer with a J-beta primer mix, a second PCR ran for roughly 6 to 12 cycles. Each CDR3 protein is one row after TCRdb ran MiXCR on the 5' RACE reads. The top ten clones hold approximately 4% of a sample with some 760,000 distinct CDR3 sequences, roughly 25% of them seen once. These sequences were also reported in another study, on T cells of mothers and their children.

Sample: blood. All receptors come from a boy between 5 and 17 years old in good health.

The chain couples TRBV6-5 to TRBJ1-4, with 9 bases identical to TRBD1. The length of the CDR3 is 15 residues. The ends lost 4 bases at V and 5 bases at J; junction bases unmatched: 5. The germline V gene has CDR1 MNHEY and CDR2 SVGAGI. The CDR3 bases are TGTGCCAGCAGTTCTGACAGGGGGAAAAATGAAAAACTGTTTTTT. Translation gives CASSSDRGKNEKLFF.

This clonotype has a handful of counts. The chain combines TRBV24-1 with TRBJ2-5, with D tentatively TRBD2 (6 bases). This CDR3 comprises 14 residues. Trimming shortened V by 6 bases and J by 0 bases, and 10 bases separated the two germline ends. The germline V gene has CDR1 KGHDR and CDR2 SFDVKD. As DNA, the CDR3 is TGTGCCACCAGTCCGGGGGTCTACCAAGAGACCCAGTACTTC. It is translated as CATSPGVYQETQYF.

In nucleotides, the CDR3 is TGTGCCAGCCGGGCAGGTACCTACGAGCAGTACTTC. Amino acids: CASRAGTYEQYF. V and J are TRBV2 and TRBJ2-7; D is unresolved. Germline V gene data show CDR1 as SNHLY and CDR2 as FYNNEI. Trimming left V 8 bases short and J 2 bases short, with 10 bases between. The CDR3 covers 12 residues.

Notes on this clonotype: Relative to the germline gene, one junction end is altered; a read error may explain this. This chain links TRBV11-2 with TRBJ2-3; D unclear. Germline lookup yields CDR1 SGHAT and CDR2 FQNNGV. This CDR3 comprises 14 residues. The CDR3, as DNA: TGTGCCAGCAGCATACCATTCAGCACAGATACGCAGTGTTTT. As protein: CASSIPFSTDTQCF.

A word on this clonotype: One junction end disagrees with the germline gene, perhaps due to a read error. The V gene is TRBV13, the J gene TRBJ2-5; 10 bases line up with TRBD2. Germline loops: CDR1 PRHDT, CDR2 FYEKMQ (reference sequence). CDR3 size: 15 residues. CDR3 DNA sequence: TGTGCCAGCAGCCCAGCGGGAGGGGAGTACAATGAGCGGTTCTTC. It encodes CASSPAGGEYNERFF.

In this sample, this clonotype turned up a few times. This chain connects TRBV5-1 to TRBJ2-5, with D maybe TRBD1 (6 bases). The J call may be in error: the DNA end matches TRBJ2-7 better. The CDR3 runs 14 residues. In germline, CDR1 is SGHRS, CDR2 YFSETQ. The CDR3: CASSGTFSSYEQYF. CDR3 coding DNA: TGCGCCAGCTCCGGGACATTTAGCTCCTACGAGCAGTACTTC.

The chain links TRBV7-9 to TRBJ2-7; no firm D call. This CDR3 contains 14 residues. Germline loops: CDR1 SEHNR, CDR2 FQNEAQ (reference sequence). Trimming took 6 bases from V and 0 from J, leaving 12 bases between them. For the CDR3, the DNA is TGTGCCAGCAGTTACGGCCAGCTCTCCTACGAGCAGTACTTC. Amino acid sequence: CASSYGQLSYEQYF.

This clonotype was counted between two and nine times. The chain couples TRBV5-1 to TRBJ2-5, with D uncertain. The CDR3 runs 14 residues. Germline V gives CDR1 SGHRS, CDR2 YFSETQ. V dropped 2 bases and J dropped 3 bases, with 11 bases sitting between them. The CDR3 DNA reads as TGCGCCAGCAGCTTCGCCAGAGTGAAAGAGACCCAGTACTTC. Its protein product is CASSFARVKETQYF.